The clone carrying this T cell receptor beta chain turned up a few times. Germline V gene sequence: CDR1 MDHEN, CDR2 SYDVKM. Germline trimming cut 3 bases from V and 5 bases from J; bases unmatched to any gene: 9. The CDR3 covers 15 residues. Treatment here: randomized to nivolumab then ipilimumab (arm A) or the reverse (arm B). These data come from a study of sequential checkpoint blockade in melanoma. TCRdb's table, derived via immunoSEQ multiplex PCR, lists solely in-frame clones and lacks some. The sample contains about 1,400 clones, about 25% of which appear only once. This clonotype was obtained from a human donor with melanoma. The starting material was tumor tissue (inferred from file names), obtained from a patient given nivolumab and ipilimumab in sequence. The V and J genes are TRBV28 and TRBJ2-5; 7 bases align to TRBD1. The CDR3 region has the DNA TGTGCCAGCAGTTTCCCAACAGGGGCGGGTGAGACCCAGTACTTC. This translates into CASSFPTGAGETQYF.